This entry is about one TCR beta chain. The sample is drawn from a study of blood T cell repertoires in COVID-19. Across the whole study: Collection of acute and convalescent COVID-19 samples took place in the United States, Italy and Spain. PBMCs, B-cell-depleted T cells, or T cells were the source of the cDNA or gDNA that made up the material.

How the authors handled the data: The assay estimated nucleated cells by amplifying reference gene primers. Clones were sequenced by immunoSEQ multiplex PCR, and TCRdb holds only the in-frame ones, with some missing. V and J calls and clone size are those listed in that table; D and trimming were worked out from the DNA. The sample records about 310,000 clones, around 86% being singletons. The J segment lost 0 bases and the V segment lost 5 bases, leaving 4 bases of the junction unmatched. Germline V gene sequence: CDR1 KGHSH, CDR2 LQKENI. This CDR3 has 16 residues. The sample consisted of peripheral blood. The V call is TRBV18, the J call TRBJ1-3; TRBD1 aligns across 10 bases. The source of this sequence is a man between 65 and 79 years old with acute or convalescent COVID-19. The CDR3 protein is CASSEGQGGSGNTIYF. The DNA of the CDR3 is TGTGCCAGCTCAGAAGGACAGGGGGGCTCTGGAAACACCATATATTTT.